This T cell receptor (beta chain) was documented in a study of vaccination effects on CD4 cells after COVID-19. Data came from immunoSEQ multiplex PCR; TCRdb stores just in-frame clones and leaves some out. The sample lists 30,000 to 45,000 clones; approximately 72% were seen once. Findings of the study overall: Recruitment yielded few convalescent patients, and the study had no early post-infection timepoints.

Concerning this clone itself: The antigen remains unidentified.

Viral peptide pools were used in the ViraFEST assay to expand antigen-specific CD4+ T cells, and sequencing came afterward. CD4+ T cells were isolated after 10 days of culture. Infection dated between March and December 2020, before the Alpha, Beta and Delta variants reached the United States. The sample here was CD4+ T cells from PBMCs cultured with HCoV-NL63 spike peptides, taken before COVID-19 vaccination. The sequence was obtained from a human donor who had a prior SARS-CoV-2 infection.

The CDR3 is CASSTQSFGGGAKNIQYF. CDR3 coding DNA: TGTGCCAGTAGTACTCAGTCATTCGGTGGGGGAGCCAAAAACATTCAGTACTTC. This chain uses TRBV19 with TRBJ2-4; the D call may be TRBD1 or TRBD2 (5 bases each). Germline V gives CDR1 LNHDA, CDR2 SQIVND (reference sequence). This CDR3 spans 18 amino acids. V lost 4 bases to trimming and J lost 0 bases, with 19 bases between them.